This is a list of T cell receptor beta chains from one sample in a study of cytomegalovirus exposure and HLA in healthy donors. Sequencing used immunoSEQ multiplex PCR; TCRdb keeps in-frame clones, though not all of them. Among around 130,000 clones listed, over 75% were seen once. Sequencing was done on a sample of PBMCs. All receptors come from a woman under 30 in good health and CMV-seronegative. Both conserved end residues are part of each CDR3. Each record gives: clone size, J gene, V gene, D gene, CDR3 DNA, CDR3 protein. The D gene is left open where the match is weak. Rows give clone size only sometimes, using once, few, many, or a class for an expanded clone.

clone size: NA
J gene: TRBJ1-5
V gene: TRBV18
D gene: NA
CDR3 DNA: TGTGCCAGCTCACCGTCAGGGTCCAATCAGCCCCAGCATTTT
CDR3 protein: CASSPSGSNQPQHF

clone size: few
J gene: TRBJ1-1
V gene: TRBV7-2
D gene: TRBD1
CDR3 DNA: TGTGCCAGCAGCTCGACAGGGGGCCGGAACACTGAAGCTTTCTTT
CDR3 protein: CASSSTGGRNTEAFF

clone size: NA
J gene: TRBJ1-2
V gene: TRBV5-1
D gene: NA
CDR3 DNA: TGCGCCAGCAGCTGGACTGGAGGGAACTATGGCTACACCTTC
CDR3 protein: CASSWTGGNYGYTF

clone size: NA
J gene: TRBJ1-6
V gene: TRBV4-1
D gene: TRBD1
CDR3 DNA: TGCGCCAGCAGCCAACACAGGGGAGGCTCCTATAATTCACCCCTCCACTTT
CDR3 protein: CASSQHRGGSYNSPLHF

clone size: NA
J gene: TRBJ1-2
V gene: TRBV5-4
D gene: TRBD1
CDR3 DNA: TGTGCCAGCAGCTCTCGGGACAGGAGCCAGTTCGGCTATGGCTACACCTTC
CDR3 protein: CASSSRDRSQFGYGYTF

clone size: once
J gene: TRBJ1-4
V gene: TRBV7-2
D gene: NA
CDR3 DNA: TGTGCCAGCAGTATACGTCGGGAAGAGGACCCCAAACTGTTTTTT
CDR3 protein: CASSIRREEDPKLFF

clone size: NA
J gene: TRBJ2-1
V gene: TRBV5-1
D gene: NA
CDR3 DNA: TGCGCCAGCAGCTTGGTAGGAGGCGCCTACAATGAGCAGTTCTTC
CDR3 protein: CASSLVGGAYNEQFF

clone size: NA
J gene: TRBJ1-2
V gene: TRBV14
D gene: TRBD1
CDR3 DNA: TGTGCCAGCAGCCCGGTTAAAACAGGGGGTCTAGACTATGGCTACACCTTC
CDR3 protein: CASSPVKTGGLDYGYTF

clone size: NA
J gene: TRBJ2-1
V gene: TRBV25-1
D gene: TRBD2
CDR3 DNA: TGTGCCAGCAGTCCGCGACTAGCGGCGTACAATGAGCAGTTCTTC
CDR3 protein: CASSPRLAAYNEQFF

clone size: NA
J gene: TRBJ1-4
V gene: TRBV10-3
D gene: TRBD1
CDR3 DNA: TGTGCCATCAGTGAGTCGGGGACAGGGGGAAATGAAAAACTGTTTTTT
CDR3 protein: CAISESGTGGNEKLFF

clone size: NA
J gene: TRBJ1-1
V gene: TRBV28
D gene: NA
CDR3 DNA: TGTGCCAGCACCTCCGGGGGATCCACTGAAGCTTTCTTT
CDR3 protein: CASTSGGSTEAFF

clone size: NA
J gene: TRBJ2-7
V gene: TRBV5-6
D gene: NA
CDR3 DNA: TGTGCCAGCAGCTTGGTCATGTCCGAGCAGTACTTC
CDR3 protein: CASSLVMSEQYF

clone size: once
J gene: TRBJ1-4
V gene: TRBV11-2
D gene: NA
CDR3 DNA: TGTGCCAGCAGTCGGAAGACAGGAGCAAATGAAAAACTGTTTTTT
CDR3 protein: CASSRKTGANEKLFF

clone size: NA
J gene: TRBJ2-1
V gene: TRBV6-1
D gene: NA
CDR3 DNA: TGTGCCAGCTCTACTTCGGGACTCTACAATGAGCAGTTCTTC
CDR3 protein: CASSTSGLYNEQFF

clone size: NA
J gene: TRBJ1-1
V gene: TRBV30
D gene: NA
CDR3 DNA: TGTGCCTGGAGAACTTTTGAGAACACTGAAGCTTTCTTT
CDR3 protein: CAWRTFENTEAFF

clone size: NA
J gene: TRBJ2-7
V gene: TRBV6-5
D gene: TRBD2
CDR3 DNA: TGTGCCAGCAGTTCCGGGACTAGCACCTACGAGCAGTACTTC
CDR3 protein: CASSSGTSTYEQYF

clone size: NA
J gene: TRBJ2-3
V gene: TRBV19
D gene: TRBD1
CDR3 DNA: TGTGCCAGTAGTCGGCAAGGACAGGCCGCGGATACGCAGTATTTT
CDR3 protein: CASSRQGQAADTQYF

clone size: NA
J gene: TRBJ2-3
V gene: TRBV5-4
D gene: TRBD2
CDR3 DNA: TGTGCCAGCAGCCTCTCGGGGGGGCTAAGCACAGATACGCAGTATTTT
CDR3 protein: CASSLSGGLSTDTQYF

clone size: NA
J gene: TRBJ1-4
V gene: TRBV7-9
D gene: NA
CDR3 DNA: TGTGCCAGCAGCCCGGGACAACGAGGCGAAAAACTGTTTTTT
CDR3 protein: CASSPGQRGEKLFF

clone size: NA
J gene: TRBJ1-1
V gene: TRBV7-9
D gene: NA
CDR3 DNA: TGTGCCAGCAGCCTGGGGGCGAACACTGAAGCTTTCTTT
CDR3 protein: CASSLGANTEAFF

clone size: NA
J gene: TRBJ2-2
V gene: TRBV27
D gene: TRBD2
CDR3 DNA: TGTGCCAGCAGTTCCGGACTAGCGGGCACCGGGGAGCTGTTTTTT
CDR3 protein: CASSSGLAGTGELFF

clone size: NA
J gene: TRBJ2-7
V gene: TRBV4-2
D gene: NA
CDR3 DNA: TGTGCCAGCAGCCAAGATAAGGGGCCCAGCTCCTACGAGCAGTACTTC
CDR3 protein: CASSQDKGPSSYEQYF

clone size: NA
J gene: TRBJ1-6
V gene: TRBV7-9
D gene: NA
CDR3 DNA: TGTGCCAGCAGCTTAGGTCAGGCTCATAATTCACCCCTCCACTTT
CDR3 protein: CASSLGQAHNSPLHF

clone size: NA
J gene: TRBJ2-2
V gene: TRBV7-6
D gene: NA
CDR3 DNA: TGTGCCAGCAGCTTAACTACCGGGGAGCTGTTTTTT
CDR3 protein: CASSLTTGELFF

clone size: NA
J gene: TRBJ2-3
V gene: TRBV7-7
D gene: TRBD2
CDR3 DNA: TGTGCCAGCAGCTCGAGACTAGCGGGAGTGTTAGATACGCAGTATTTT
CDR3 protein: CASSSRLAGVLDTQYF

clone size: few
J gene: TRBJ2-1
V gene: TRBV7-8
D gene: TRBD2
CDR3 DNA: TGTGCCAGCAGCCCAGCGGGAGGGTCCTACAATGAGCAGTTCTTC
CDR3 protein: CASSPAGGSYNEQFF

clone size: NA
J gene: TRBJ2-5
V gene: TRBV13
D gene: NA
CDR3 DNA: TGTGCCAGCAGAAAGGAAGGGGGAAAGGAGACCCAGTACTTC
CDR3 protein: CASRKEGGKETQYF